The clone carrying this TCR beta chain came up a few times. Its target is unknown. This sample was taken from a study of beta chain features in type 1 diabetes. The overall study: Summed over all samples, the examined sorted cells came to 90 million to 120 million. General observations from the study: Relative to healthy donors, patients appeared to have naive, central memory and Treg TCRB repertoires that were more similar. Shorter TCRB CDR3s, moderately but significantly so, marked every one of the four CD4+ subsets in Type 1 diabetes patients.

Germline V gene sequence: CDR1 KGHSH, CDR2 LQKENI. The J segment lost 5 bases and the V segment lost 3 bases, leaving 6 bases of the junction unmatched. CDR3 size: 15 residues. Purity above 95% was achieved in all sorted populations. Investigators reverse transcribed all isolated RNA, so they sequenced expressed TCRB transcripts. TCRdb's table, derived via immunoSEQ multiplex PCR, lists solely in-frame clones and lacks some. The sample yields over 20,000 clones, approximately 53% seen once. The material sequenced was stem cell memory CD4+ T cells from blood. This receptor was obtained from a man aged 25-40 years with type 1 diabetes. This chain uses TRBV18 with TRBJ1-1; 10 bases fit TRBD1. The CDR3 sequence is CASSPLGQGGTEAFF. In DNA form, the CDR3 reads TGTGCCAGCTCACCGCTCGGACAGGGGGGGACTGAAGCTTTCTTT.